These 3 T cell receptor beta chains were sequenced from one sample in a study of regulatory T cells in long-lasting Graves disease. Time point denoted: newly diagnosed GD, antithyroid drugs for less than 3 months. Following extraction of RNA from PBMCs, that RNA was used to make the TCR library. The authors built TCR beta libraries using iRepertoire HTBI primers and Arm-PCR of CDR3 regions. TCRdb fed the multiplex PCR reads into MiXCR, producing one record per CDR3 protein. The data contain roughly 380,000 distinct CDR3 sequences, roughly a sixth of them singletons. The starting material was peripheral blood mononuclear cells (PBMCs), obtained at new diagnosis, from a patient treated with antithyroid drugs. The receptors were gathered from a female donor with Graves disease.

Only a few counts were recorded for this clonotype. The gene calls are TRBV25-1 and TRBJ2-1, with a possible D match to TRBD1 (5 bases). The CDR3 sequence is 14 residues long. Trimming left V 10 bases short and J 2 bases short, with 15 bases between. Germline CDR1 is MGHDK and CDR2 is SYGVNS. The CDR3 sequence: CATLGEFPYNEQFF. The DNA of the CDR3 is TGTGCCACCCTAGGGGAATTCCCCTACAATGAGCAGTTCTTC.

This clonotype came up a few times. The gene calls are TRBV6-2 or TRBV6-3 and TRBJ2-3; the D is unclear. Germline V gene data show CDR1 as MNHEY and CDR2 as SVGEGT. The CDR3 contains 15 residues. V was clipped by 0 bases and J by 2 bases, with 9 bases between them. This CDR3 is CASSYSLGVTDTQYF. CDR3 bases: TGTGCCAGCAGTTACTCGTTGGGCGTCACAGATACGCAGTATTTT.

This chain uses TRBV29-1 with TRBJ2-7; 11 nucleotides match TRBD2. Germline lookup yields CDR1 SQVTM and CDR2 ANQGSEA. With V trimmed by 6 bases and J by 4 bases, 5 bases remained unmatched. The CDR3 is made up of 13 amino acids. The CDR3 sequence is CSVMTSGNYEQYF. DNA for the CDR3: TGCAGCGTCATGACTAGCGGGAATTACGAGCAGTACTTC.